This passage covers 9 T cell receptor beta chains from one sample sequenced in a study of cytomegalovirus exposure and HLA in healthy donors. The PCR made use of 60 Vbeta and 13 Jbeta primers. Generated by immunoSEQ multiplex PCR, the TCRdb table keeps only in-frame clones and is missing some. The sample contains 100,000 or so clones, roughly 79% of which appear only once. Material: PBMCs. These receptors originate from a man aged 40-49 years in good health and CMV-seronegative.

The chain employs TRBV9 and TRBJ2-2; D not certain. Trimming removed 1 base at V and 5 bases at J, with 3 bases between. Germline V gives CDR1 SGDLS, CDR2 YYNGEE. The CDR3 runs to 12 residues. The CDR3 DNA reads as TGTGCCAGCAGCGTACTGACCGGGGAGCTGTTTTTT. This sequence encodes CASSVLTGELFF.

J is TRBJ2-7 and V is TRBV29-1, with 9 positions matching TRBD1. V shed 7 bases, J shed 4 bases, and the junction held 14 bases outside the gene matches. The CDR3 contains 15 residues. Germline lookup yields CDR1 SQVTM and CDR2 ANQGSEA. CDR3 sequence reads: CSARRATGGEYEQYF. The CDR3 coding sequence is TGCAGCGCCAGAAGGGCCACAGGGGGCGAGTACGAGCAGTACTTC.

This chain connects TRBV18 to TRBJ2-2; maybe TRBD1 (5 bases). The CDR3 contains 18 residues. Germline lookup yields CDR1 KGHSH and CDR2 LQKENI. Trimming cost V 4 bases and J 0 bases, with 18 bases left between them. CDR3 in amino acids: CASSHEMQGIANTGELFF. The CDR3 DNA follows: TGTGCCAGCTCACATGAGATGCAGGGAATCGCGAACACCGGGGAGCTGTTTTTT.

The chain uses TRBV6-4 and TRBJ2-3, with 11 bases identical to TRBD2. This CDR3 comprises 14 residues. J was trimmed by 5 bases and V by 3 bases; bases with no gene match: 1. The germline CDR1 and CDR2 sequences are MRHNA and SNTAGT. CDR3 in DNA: TGTGCCAGCAGTGAGCTAGCGGGAGGAGATACGCAGTATTTT. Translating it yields CASSELAGGDTQYF.

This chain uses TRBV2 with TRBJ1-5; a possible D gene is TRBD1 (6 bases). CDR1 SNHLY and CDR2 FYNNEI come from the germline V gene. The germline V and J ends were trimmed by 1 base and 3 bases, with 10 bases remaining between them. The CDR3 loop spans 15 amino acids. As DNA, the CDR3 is TGTGCCAGCAGTGAAGACAGGGCCTACAATCAGCCCCAGCATTTT. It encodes CASSEDRAYNQPQHF.

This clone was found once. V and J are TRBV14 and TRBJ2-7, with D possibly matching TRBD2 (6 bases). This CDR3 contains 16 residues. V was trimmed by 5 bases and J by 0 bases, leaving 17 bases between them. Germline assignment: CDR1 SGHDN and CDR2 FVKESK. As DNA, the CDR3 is TGTGCCAGCAGCGCACGGGGCCTAGCGAGCTCCTACGAGCAGTACTTC. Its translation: CASSARGLASSYEQYF.

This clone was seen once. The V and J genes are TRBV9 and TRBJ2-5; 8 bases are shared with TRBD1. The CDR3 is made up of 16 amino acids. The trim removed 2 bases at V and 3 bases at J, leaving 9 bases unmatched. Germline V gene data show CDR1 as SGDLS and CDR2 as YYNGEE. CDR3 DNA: TGTGCCAGCAGCGTGGGGGATAACAGGGGGAAAGAGACCCAGTACTTC. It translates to CASSVGDNRGKETQYF.

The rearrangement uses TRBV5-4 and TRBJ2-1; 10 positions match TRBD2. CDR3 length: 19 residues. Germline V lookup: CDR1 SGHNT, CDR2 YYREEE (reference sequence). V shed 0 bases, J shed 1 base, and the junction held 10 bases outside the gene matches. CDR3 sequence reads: CASSLATAGGPRSYNEQFF. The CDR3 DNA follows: TGTGCCAGCAGCTTGGCCACAGCGGGAGGGCCGCGATCCTACAATGAGCAGTTCTTC.

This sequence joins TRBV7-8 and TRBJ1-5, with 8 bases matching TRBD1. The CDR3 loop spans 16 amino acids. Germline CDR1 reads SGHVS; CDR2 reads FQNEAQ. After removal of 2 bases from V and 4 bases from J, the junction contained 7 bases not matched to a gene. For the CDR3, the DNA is TGTGCCAGCAGCTTAACCCAGGGGGCGAAAAATCAGCCCCAGCATTTT. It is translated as CASSLTQGAKNQPQHF.